The present T cell receptor (beta chain) was sequenced within a study of a mutant IDH1 vaccine in newly diagnosed glioma. As for the study in general: Previous treatment comprised radiotherapy, temozolomide, or both, mostly both.

This sample's time point: baseline, week 1 (first vaccination visit). Treatment reported: pre-vaccination baseline after standard-of-care therapy. Looked up from germline, CDR1 is MNHNS and CDR2 is SASEGT. This CDR3 has 13 residues. The V and J ends lost 5 bases and 1 base respectively, with 8 bases between them. Clones were sequenced by immunoSEQ multiplex PCR, and TCRdb holds only the in-frame ones, with some missing. Among about 23,000 clones, about 89% were seen once, and the ten largest hold around 8.4%. Broader study findings: There were vaccine-induced immune responses in just over 90% of the patients.

This clone was recorded a few times. What it binds is not known. V and J are TRBV6-1 and TRBJ2-5; no clear D gene. The sequenced sample was PBMCs, obtained from a glioma patient treated with radiotherapy, temozolomide or both. The receptor was isolated from a man under 40 with glioma. The DNA for the CDR3 is TGTGCCAGCAGTAGGGCAGTCCAAGAGACCCAGTACTTC. Encoded protein: CASSRAVQETQYF.